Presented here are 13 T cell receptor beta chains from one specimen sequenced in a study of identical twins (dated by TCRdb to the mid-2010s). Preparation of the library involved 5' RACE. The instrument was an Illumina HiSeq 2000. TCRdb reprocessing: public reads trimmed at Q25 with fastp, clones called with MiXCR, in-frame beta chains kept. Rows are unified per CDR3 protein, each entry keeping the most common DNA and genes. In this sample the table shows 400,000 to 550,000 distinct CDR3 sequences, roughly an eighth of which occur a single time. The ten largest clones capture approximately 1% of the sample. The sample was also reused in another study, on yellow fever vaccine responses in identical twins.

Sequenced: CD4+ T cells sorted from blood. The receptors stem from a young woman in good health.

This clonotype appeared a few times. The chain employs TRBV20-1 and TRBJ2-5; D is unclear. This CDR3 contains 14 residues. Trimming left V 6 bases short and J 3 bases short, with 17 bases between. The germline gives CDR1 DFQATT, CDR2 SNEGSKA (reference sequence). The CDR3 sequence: CSATLLGRKETQYF. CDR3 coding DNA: TGCAGTGCAACTCTCCTAGGCAGGAAAGAGACCCAGTACTTC.

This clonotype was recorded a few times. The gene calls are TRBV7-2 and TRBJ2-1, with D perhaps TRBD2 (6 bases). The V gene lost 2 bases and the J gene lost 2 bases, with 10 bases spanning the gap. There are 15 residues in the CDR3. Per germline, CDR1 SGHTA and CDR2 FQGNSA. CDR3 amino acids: CASSLLARAYNEQFF. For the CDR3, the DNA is TGTGCCAGCAGCTTACTAGCGAGAGCCTACAATGAGCAGTTCTTC.

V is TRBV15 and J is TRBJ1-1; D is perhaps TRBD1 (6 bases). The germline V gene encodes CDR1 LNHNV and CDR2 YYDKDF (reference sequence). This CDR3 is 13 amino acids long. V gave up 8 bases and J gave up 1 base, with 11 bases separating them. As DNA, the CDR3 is TGTGCCACCGGCGGACAGACGAACACTGAAGCTTTCTTT. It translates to CATGGQTNTEAFF.

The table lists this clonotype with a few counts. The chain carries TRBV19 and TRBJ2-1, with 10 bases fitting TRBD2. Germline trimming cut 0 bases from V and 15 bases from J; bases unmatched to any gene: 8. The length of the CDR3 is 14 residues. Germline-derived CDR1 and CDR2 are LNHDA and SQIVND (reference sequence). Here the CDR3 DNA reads TGTGCCAGTAGTATAGATCCGGCTAGCGGGAGTCCGTTCTTC. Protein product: CASSIDPASGSPFF.

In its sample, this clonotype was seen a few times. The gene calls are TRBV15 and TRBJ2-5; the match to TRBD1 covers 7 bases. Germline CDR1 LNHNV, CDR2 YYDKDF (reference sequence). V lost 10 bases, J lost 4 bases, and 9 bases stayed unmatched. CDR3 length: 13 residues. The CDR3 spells CAIRRGGSETQYF. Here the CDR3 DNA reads TGTGCCATCCGACGAGGGGGCTCAGAGACCCAGTACTTC.

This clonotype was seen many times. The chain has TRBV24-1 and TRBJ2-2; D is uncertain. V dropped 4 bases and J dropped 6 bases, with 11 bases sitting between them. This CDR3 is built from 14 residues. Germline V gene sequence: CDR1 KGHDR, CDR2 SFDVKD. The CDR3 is CATSERSTSGELFF. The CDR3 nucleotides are TGTGCCACCAGTGAGCGGTCCACGTCCGGGGAGCTGTTTTTT.

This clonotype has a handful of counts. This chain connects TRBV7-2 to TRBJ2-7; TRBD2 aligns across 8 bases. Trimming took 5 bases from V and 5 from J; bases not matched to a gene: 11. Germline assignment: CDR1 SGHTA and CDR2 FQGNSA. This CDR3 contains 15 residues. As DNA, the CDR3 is TGTGCCAGCAGCCCTCGGACTAGCCATAACCACGAGCAGTACTTC. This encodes CASSPRTSHNHEQYF.

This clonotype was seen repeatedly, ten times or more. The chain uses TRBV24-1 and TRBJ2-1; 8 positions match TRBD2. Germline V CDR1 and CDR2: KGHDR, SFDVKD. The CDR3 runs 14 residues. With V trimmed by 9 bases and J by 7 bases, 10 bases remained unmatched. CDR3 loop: CATQSAGGGNEQFF. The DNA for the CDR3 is TGTGCCACCCAAAGTGCGGGAGGAGGGAATGAGCAGTTCTTC.

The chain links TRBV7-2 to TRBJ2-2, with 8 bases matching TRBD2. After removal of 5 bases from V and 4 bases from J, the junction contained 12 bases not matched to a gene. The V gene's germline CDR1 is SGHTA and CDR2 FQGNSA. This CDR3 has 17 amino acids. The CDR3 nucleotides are TGTGCCAGCAGCATAGGGACGGGAGGGTCGAGCACCGGGGAGCTGTTTTTT. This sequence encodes CASSIGTGGSSTGELFF.

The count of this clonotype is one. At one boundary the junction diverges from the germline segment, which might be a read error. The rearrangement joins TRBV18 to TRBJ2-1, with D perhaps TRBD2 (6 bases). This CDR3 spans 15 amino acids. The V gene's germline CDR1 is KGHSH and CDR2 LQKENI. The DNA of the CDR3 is TGTGCCAGCTCACAAGCGAGACTAGTCTACGATGAGCAGTTCTTC. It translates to CASSQARLVYDEQFF.

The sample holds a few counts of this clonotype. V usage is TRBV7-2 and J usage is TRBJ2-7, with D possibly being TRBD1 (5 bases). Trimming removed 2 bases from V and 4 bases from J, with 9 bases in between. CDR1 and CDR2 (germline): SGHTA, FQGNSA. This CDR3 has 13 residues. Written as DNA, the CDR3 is TGTGCCAGCAGCTTATTTAAGGGGTACGAGCAGTACTTC. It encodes CASSLFKGYEQYF.

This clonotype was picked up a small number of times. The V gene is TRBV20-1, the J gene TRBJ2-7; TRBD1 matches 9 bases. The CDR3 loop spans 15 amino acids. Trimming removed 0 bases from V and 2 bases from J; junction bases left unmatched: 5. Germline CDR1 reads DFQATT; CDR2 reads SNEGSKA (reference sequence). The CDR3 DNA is TGCAGTGCTAGAGAACCGGGACAGGGAACCTACGAGCAGTACTTC. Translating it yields CSAREPGQGTYEQYF.

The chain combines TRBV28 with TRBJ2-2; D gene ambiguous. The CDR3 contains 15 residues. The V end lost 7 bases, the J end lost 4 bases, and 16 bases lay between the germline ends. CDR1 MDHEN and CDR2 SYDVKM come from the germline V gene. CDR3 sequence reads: CASTYYGVITGELFF. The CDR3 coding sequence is TGTGCCAGCACCTATTATGGGGTTATCACCGGGGAGCTGTTTTTT. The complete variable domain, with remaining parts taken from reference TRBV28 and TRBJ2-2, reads DVKVTQSSRYLVKRTGEKVFLECVQDMDHENMFWYRQDPGLGLRLIYFSYDVKMKEKGDIPEGYSVSREKKERFSLILESASTNQTSMYLCASTYYGVITGELFFGEGSRLTVL.